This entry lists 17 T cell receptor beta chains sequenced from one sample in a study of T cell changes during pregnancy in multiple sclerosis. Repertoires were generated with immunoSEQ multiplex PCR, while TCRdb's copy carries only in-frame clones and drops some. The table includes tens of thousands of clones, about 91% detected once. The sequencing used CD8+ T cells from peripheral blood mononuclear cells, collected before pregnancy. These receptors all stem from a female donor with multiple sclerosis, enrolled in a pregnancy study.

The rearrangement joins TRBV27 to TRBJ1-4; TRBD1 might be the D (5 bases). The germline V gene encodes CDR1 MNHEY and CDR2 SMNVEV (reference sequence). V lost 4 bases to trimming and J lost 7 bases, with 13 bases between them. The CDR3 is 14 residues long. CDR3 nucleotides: TGTGCCAGCAGTTCCTCAGTGGGGGGTGAAAAACTGTTTTTT. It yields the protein CASSSSVGGEKLFF.

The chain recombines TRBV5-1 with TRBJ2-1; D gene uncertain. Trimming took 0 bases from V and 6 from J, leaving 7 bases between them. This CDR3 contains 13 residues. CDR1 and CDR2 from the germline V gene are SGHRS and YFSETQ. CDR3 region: CASSLASGNEQFF. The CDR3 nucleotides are TGCGCCAGCAGCTTGGCATCGGGCAATGAGCAGTTCTTC.

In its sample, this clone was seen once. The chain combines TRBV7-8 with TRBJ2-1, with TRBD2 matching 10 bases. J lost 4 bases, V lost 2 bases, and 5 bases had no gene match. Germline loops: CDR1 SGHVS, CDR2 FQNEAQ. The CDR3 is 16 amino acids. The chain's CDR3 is CASSLIERGGYNEQFF. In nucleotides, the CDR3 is TGTGCCAGCAGCTTAATCGAGCGGGGGGGGTACAATGAGCAGTTCTTC. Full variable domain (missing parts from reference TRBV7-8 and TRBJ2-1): GAGVSQSPRYKVAKRGQDVALRCDPISGHVSLFWYQQALGQGPEFLTYFQNEAQLDKSGLPSDRFFAERPEGSVSTLKIQRTQQEDSAVYLCASSLIERGGYNEQFFGPGTRLTVL.

This CDR3 reads CASSSTQPAGTAYNSPLHF. CDR3 nucleotide sequence: TGTGCCAGCAGCTCGACCCAGCCCGCCGGGACAGCTTATAATTCACCCCTCCACTTT. This chain joins TRBV11-2 and TRBJ1-6; 7 bases line up with TRBD1. V lost 4 bases to trimming and J lost 4 bases; unmatched junction nucleotides: 16. This CDR3 is 19 amino acids long. CDR1 is SGHAT, CDR2 FQNNGV, per germline.

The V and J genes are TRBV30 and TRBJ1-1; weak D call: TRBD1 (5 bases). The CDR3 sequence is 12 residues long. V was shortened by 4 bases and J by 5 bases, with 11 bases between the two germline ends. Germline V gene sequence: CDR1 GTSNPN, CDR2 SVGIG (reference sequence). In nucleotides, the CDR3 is TGTGCCTGGACAGGGTTGGGGACTGAAGCTTTCTTT. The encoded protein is CAWTGLGTEAFF.

The CDR3 reads CASTSFGEAGYTF. The CDR3 DNA sequence: TGTGCCAGCACTTCTTTCGGGGAGGCCGGCTACACCTTC. V usage is TRBV11-1 and J usage is TRBJ1-2; no clear D gene. CDR1 is SGHAT, CDR2 FQDESV, per germline (reference sequence). There are 13 residues in the CDR3. The V gene lost 7 bases and the J gene lost 8 bases, with 17 bases spanning the gap. Supplemented by reference TRBV11-1 and TRBJ1-2, the full variable domain reads EAEVAQSPRYKITEKSQAVAFWCDPISGHATLYWYRQILGQGPELLVQFQDESVVDDSQLPKDRFSAERLKGVDSTLKIQPAELGDSAMYLCASTSFGEAGYTFGSGTRLTVV.

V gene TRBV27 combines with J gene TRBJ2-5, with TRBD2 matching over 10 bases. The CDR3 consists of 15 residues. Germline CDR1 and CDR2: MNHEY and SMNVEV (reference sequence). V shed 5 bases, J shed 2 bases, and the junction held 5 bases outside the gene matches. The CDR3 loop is CASSPLAGGQETQYF. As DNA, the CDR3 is TGTGCCAGCAGTCCGTTAGCGGGGGGACAAGAGACCCAGTACTTC.

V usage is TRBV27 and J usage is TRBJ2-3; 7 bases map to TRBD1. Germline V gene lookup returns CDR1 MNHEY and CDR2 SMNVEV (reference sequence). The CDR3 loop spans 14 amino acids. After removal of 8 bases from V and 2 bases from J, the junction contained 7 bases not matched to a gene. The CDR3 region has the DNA TGTGCCAGCGACTGGACAGGTCCCACAGATACGCAGTATTTT. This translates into CASDWTGPTDTQYF.

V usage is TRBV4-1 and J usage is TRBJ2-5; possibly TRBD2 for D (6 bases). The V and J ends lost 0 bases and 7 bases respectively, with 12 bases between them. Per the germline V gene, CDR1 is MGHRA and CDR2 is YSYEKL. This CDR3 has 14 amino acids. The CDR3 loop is CASSQELAPPTQYF. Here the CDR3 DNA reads TGCGCCAGCAGCCAAGAACTAGCCCCTCCGACCCAGTACTTC.

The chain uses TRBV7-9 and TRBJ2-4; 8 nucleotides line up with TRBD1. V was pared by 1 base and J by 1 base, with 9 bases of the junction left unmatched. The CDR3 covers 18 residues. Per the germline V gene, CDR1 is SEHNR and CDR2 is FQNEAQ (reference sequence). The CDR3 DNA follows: TGTGCCAGCAGCTTAGTTAGGGAGGACAGGGAGGCCAAAAACATTCAGTACTTC. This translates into CASSLVREDREAKNIQYF.

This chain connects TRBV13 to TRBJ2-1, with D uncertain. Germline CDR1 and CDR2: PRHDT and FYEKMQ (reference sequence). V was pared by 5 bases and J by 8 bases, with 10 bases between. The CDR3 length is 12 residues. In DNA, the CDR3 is TGTGCCAGCAGCGAGCCCCAGGATGAGCAGTTCTTC. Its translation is CASSEPQDEQFF.

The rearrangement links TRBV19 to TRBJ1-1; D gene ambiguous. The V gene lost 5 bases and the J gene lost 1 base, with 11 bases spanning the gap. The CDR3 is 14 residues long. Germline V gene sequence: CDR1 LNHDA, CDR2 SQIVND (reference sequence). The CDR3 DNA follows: TGTGCCAGTAGTCTCGGGTTTGAGAACACTGAAGCTTTCTTT. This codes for CASSLGFENTEAFF.

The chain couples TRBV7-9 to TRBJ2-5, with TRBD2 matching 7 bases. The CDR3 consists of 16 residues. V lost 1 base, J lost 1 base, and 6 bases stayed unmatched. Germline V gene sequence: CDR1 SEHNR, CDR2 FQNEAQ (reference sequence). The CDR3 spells CASSLGAGGIQETQYF. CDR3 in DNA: TGTGCCAGCAGCTTAGGGGCCGGGGGGATCCAAGAGACCCAGTACTTC.

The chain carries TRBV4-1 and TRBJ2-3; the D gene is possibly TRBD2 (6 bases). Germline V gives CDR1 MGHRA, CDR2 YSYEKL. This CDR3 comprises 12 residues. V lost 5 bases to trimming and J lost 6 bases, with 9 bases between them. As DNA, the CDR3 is TGCGCCAGCAGCGGAGGAGGGGATACGCAGTATTTT. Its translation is CASSGGGDTQYF.

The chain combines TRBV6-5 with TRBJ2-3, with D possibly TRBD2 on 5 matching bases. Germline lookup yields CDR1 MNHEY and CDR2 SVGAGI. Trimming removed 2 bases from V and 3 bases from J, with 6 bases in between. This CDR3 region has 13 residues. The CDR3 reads CASSYGGTDTQYF. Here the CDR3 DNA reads TGTGCCAGCAGTTACGGCGGGACAGATACGCAGTATTTT.

CDR3 sequence: CASSQTGGSGNTIYF. CDR3 nucleotide sequence: TGTGCCAGCAGCCAGACAGGGGGCTCTGGAAACACCATATATTTT. V usage is TRBV14 and J usage is TRBJ1-3, with 9 nucleotides matching TRBD1. This CDR3 is built from 15 residues. Losses at the gene ends were 3 bases for V and 0 bases for J; bases not matched to a gene: 0. CDR1 and CDR2 (germline): SGHDN, FVKESK.

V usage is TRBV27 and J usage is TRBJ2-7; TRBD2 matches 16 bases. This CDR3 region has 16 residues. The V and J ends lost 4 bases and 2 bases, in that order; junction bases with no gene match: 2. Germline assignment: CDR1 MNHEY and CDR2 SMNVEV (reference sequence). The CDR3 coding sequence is TGTGCCAGCAGTTCCGGGACTAGCGGGGGGGCCTACGAGCAGTACTTC. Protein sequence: CASSSGTSGGAYEQYF.